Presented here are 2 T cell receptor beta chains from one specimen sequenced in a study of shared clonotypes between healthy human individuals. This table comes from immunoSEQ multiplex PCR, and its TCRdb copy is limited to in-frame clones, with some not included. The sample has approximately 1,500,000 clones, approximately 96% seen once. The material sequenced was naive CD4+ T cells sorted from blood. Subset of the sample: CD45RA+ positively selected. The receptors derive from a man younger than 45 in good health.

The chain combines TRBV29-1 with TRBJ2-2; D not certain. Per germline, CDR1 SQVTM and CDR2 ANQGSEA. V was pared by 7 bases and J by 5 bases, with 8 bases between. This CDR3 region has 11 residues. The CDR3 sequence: CSGSGTGELFF. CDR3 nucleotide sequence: TGCAGCGGTAGTGGGACCGGGGAGCTGTTTTTT.

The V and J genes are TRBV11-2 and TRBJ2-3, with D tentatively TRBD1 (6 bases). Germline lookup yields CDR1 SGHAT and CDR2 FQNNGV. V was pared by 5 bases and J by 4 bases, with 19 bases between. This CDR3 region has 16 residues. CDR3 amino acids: CASSQQPGAGADTQYF. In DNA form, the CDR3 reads TGTGCCAGCAGCCAACAACCAGGGGCAGGGGCAGATACGCAGTATTTT.